This T cell receptor (beta chain) was obtained from a study of T cells in Graves' hyperthyroidism and ophthalmopathy. Overall study results and limits: Ophthalmopathy, as predicted by the model, came a median roughly 6.3 months after the prediction. A model using 13 V-J features told ophthalmopathy apart from stable hyperthyroidism. Most thyroid clonotypes with frequency above 0.001 were detected in blood.

This clonotype showed up just a few times. The antigen is unknown. TCR beta CDR3 regions were amplified from RNA transcripts. Using the HTBI primer set, a first-round RT-PCR was run on the TCR CDR3. TCRdb passed the multiplex PCR reads through MiXCR, listing each CDR3 protein once. The table lists roughly 740,000 distinct CDR3 sequences, roughly 17% of them singletons, with over 7.5% in the top ten. Patients aged 18 to 65 had newly diagnosed hyperthyroidism that had lasted under 2 months. The sequence came from a man aged 18 to 29 with Graves' hyperthyroidism. The sample taken for sequencing was blood.

The CDR3 protein is CASIGETGDKNTGELFF. CDR3 nucleotides: TGTGCCAGTATCGGGGAAACAGGGGACAAGAACACCGGGGAGCTGTTTTTT. The V and J genes are TRBV6-1 and TRBJ2-2; TRBD1 agrees at 7 bases. The germline V gene has CDR1 MNHNS and CDR2 SASEGT. The CDR3 is made up of 17 amino acids. J lost 1 base, V lost 9 bases, and 14 bases had no gene match.